The clone carrying this T cell receptor (beta chain) has a handful of counts. TCR alpha and TCR beta cDNA libraries with sample barcodes and UMIs came from 5'RACE using constant-segment primers. TCRdb reprocessed the 5' RACE reads with MiXCR, giving one entry per CDR3 protein. The sample records under 650,000 distinct CDR3 sequences, over 15% being singletons. The trim removed 0 bases at V and 4 bases at J, leaving 10 bases unmatched. Germline values: CDR1 LNHNV, CDR2 YYDKDF (reference sequence). CDR3 length equals 17 residues. The data belong to a study of T-cell memory formation after mild COVID-19.

Sequencing was done on a sample of PBMCs or a T cell subset sorted from them (not recorded which). The clonotype originates from an adult woman who had mild COVID-19 (a few samples of this study predate the infection). Cell type and time point are not known. V is TRBV15 and J is TRBJ1-1; 8 bases match TRBD1. The CDR3 region is CATSREWTGIYGTEAFF. CDR3 nucleotide sequence: TGTGCCACCAGCAGAGAATGGACAGGGATTTATGGCACTGAAGCTTTCTTT.